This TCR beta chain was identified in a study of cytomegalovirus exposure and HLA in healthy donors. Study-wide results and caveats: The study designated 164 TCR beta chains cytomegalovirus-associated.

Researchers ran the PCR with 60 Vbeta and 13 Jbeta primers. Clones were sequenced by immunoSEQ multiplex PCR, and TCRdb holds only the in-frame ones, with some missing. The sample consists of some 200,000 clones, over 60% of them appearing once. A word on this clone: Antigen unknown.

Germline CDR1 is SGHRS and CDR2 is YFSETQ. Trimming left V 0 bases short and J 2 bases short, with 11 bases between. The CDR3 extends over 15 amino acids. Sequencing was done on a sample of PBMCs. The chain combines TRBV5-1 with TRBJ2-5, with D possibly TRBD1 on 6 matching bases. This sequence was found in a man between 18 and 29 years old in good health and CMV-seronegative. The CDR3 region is CASSLGDIAQETQYF. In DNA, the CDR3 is TGCGCCAGCAGCTTGGGGGACATAGCTCAAGAGACCCAGTACTTC.